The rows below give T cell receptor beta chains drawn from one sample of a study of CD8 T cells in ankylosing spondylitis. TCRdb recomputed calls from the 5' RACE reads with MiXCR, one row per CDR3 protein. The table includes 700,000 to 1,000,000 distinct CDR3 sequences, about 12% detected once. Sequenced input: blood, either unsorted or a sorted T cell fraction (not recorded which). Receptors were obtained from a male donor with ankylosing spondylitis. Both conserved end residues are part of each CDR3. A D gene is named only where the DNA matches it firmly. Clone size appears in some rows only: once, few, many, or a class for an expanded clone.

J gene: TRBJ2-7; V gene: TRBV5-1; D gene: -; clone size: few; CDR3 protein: CASSYRDMTAYSYEQYF; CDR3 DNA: TGCGCCAGCAGTTATAGGGACATGACAGCCTACTCCTACGAGCAGTACTTC
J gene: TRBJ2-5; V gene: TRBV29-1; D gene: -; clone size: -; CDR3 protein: CSVSLGGYQETQYF; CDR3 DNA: TGCAGCGTCTCCTTAGGGGGATACCAAGAGACCCAGTACTTC
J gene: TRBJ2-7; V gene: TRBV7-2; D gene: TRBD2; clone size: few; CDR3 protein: CASGYRASGYEQYF; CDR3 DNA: TGTGCCAGCGGCTATAGGGCTAGCGGATACGAGCAGTACTTC
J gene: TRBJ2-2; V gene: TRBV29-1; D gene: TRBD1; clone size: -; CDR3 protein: CSAGQGRFAGELFF; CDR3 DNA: TGCAGCGCTGGACAGGGACGTTTTGCCGGGGAGCTGTTTTTT
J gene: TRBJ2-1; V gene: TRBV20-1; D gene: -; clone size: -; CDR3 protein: CSARASRTFNNEQFF; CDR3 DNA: TGCAGTGCTAGAGCTTCGCGGACATTTAACAATGAGCAGTTCTTC
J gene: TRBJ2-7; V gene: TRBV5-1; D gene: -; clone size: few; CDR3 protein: CASSLDDGLGYEQYF; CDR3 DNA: TGCGCCAGCAGCTTAGATGACGGGCTTGGGTACGAGCAGTACTTC
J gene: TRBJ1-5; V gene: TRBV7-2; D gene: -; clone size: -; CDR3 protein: CASLSVGTRNQPQHF; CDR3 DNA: TGTGCCAGCCTCTCGGTGGGGACACGCAATCAGCCCCAGCATTTT
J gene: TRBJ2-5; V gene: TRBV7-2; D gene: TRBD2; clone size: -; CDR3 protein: CASSPPGLAGVETQYF; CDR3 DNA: TGTGCCAGCAGTCCTCCGGGACTAGCGGGAGTCGAGACCCAGTACTTC
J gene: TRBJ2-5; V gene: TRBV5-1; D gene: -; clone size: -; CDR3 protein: CASSLKITGTRTSGETQYF; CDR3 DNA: TGCGCCAGCAGCTTGAAGATTACGGGGACACGGACATCAGGGGAGACCCAGTACTTC
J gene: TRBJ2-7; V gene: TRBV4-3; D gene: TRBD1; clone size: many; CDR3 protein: CASSQVTGGLTYEQYF; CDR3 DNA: TGCGCCAGCAGCCAAGTAACAGGGGGCCTTACCTACGAGCAGTACTTC
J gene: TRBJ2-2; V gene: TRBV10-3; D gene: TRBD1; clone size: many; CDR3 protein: CAISSQGATTGELFF; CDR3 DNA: TGTGCCATCTCGAGTCAGGGGGCGACCACCGGGGAGCTGTTTTTT
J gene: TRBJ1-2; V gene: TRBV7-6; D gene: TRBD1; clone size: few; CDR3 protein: CASSFSGTGSYGYTF; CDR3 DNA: TGTGCCAGCAGTTTCTCCGGGACAGGCTCCTATGGCTACACCTTC
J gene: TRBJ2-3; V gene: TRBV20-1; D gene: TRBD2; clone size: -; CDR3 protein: CSAPLLRGITDTQYF; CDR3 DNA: TGCAGTGCTCCGTTGTTGCGGGGGATCACAGATACGCAGTATTTT
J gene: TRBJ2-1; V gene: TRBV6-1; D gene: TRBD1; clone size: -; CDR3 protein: CASSTTGGHYNEQFF; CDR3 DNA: TGTGCCAGCAGTACGACAGGGGGTCACTACAATGAGCAGTTCTTC
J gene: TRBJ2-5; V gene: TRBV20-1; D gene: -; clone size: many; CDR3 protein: CSARDPQGGMETQYF; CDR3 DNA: TGCAGTGCTAGAGATCCGCAGGGGGGAATGGAGACCCAGTACTTC
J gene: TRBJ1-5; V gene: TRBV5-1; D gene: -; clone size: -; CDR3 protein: CASSLAGHSGQPQHF; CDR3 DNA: TGCGCCAGCAGCTTGGCCGGTCATTCTGGTCAGCCCCAGCATTTT
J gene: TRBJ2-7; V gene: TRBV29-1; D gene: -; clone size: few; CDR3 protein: CSVGVPSYEQYF; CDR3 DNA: TGCAGCGTTGGGGTTCCTTCCTACGAGCAGTACTTC
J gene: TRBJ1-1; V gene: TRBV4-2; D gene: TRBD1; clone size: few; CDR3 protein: CASSPWTGGMNTEAFF; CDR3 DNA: TGTGCCAGCAGCCCCTGGACAGGGGGGATGAACACTGAAGCTTTCTTT
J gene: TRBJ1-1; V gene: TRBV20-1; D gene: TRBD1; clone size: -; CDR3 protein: CSAARDRRYTEAFF; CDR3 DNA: TGCAGTGCGGCTCGGGACAGACGATACACTGAAGCTTTCTTT
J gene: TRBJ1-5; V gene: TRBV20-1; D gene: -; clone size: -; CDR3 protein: CSAQTYSNQPQHF; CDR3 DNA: TGCAGTGCTCAGACCTATAGCAATCAGCCCCAGCATTTT
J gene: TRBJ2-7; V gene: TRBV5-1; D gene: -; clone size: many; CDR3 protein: CASSYYGTVSYEQYF; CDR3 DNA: TGCGCCAGCAGCTATTATGGGACCGTATCCTACGAGCAGTACTTC
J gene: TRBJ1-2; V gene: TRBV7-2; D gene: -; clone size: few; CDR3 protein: CASSLGGNPEGYGYTF; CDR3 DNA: TGTGCCAGCAGCTTAGGAGGAAATCCCGAAGGGTATGGCTACACCTTC
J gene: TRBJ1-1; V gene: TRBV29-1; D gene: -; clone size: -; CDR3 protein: CSARGVVEAFF; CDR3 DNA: TGCAGCGCACGCGGGGTTGTTGAAGCTTTCTTT
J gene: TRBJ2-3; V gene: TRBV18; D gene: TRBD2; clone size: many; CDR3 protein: CASSPLAGGLTDTQYF; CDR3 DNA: TGTGCCAGCTCACCACTGGCGGGGGGGCTGACAGATACGCAGTATTTT
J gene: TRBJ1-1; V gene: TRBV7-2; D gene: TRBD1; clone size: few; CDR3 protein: CASSLGQGFTEAFF; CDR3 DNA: TGTGCCAGCAGCTTAGGACAGGGCTTCACTGAAGCTTTCTTT
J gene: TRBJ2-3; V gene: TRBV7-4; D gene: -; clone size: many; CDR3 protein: CASSSDGGSDTQYF; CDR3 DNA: TGTGCCAGCAGCTCGGACGGTGGATCAGATACGCAGTATTTT